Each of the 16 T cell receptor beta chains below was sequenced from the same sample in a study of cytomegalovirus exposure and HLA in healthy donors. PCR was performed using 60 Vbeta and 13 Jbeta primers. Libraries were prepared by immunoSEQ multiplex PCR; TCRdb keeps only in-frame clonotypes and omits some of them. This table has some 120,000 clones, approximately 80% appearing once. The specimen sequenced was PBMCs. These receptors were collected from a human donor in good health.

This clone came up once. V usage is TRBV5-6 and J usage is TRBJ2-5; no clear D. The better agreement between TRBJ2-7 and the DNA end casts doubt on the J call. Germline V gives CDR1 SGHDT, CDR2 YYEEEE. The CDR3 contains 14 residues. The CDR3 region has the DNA TGTGCCAGCAGCCCGCAGGTAGTCCCCCACGAGCAGTACTTC. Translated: CASSPQVVPHEQYF.

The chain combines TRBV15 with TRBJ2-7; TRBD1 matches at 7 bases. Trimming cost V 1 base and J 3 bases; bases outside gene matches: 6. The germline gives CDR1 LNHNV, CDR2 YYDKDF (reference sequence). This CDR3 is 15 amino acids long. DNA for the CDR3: TGTGCCACCAGCAGAGTAAAGGGGGCTGACTACGAGCAGTACTTC. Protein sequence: CATSRVKGADYEQYF.

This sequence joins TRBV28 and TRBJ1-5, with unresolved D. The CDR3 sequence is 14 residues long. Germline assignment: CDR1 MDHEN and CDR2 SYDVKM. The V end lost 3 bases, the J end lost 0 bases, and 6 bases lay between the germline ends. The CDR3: CASSFRSSNQPQHF. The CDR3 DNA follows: TGTGCCAGCAGTTTCAGAAGTAGCAATCAGCCCCAGCATTTT. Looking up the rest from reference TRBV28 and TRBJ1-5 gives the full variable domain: DVKVTQSSRYLVKRTGEKVFLECVQDMDHENMFWYRQDPGLGLRLIYFSYDVKMKEKGDIPEGYSVSREKKERFSLILESASTNQTSMYLCASSFRSSNQPQHFGDGTRLSIL.

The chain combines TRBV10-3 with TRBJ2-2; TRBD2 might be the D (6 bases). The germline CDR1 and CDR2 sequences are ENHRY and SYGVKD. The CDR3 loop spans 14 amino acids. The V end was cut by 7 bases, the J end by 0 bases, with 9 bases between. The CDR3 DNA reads TGTGCCATCACGGGACTTCCGAACACCGGGGAGCTGTTTTTT. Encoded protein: CAITGLPNTGELFF.

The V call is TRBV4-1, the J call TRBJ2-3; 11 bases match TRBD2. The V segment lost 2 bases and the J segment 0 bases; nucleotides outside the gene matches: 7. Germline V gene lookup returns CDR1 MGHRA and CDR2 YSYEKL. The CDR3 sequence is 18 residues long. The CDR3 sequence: CASSQSGLAVGSTDTQYF. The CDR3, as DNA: TGCGCCAGCAGCCAATCGGGACTAGCGGTGGGGAGCACAGATACGCAGTATTTT.

CDR3 nucleotides: TGTGCCAGCAGTCGGGAGTTCACAAATGAGCAGTTCTTC. Residues: CASSREFTNEQFF. V is TRBV6-4 and J is TRBJ2-1; possible D gene TRBD2, 6 bases. Germline assignment: CDR1 MRHNA and CDR2 SNTAGT. The V end lost 5 bases, the J end lost 7 bases, and 12 bases lay between the germline ends. CDR3 length: 13 residues.

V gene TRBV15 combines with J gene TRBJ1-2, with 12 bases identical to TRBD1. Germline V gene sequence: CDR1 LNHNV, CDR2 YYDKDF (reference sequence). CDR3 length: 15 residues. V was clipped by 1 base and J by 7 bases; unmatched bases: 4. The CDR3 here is CATSRVGTGGGGYTF. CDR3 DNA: TGTGCCACCAGCAGAGTGGGGACAGGGGGCGGTGGCTACACCTTC.

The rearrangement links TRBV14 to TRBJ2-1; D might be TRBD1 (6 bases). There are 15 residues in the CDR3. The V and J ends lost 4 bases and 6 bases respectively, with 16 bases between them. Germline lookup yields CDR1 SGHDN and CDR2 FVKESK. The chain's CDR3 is CASSRQSHRANEQFF. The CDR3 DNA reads TGTGCCAGCAGCCGTCAGTCCCACAGGGCCAATGAGCAGTTCTTC.

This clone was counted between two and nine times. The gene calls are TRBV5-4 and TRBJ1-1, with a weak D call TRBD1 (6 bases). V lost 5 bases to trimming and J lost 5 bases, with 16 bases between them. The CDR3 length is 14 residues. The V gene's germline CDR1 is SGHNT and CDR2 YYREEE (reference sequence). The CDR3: CASRADSMRTEAFF. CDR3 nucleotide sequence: TGTGCCAGCAGAGCGGACAGTATGCGGACTGAAGCTTTCTTT.

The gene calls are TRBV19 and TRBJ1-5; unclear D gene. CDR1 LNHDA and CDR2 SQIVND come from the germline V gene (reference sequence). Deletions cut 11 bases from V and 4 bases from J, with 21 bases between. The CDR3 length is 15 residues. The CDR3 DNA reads TGTGCCGGAGGGCCCGGGAGGACGTCGAATCAGCCCCAGCATTTT. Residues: CAGGPGRTSNQPQHF.

CDR3 sequence: CASFSLAGSYNEQFF. In DNA form, the CDR3 reads TGTGCCAGTTTCTCGCTGGCGGGATCATACAATGAGCAGTTCTTC. The chain employs TRBV27 and TRBJ2-1; TRBD2 is a possible D gene (6 bases). V lost 9 bases and J lost 4, with 19 bases in between. Germline V gene data show CDR1 as MNHEY and CDR2 as SMNVEV (reference sequence). The length of the CDR3 is 15 residues.

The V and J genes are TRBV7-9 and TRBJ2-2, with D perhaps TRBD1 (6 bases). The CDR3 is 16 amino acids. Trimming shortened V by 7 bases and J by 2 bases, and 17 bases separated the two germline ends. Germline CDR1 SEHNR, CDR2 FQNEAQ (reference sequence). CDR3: CASKPQGQANTGELFF. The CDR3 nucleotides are TGTGCCAGCAAACCACAGGGCCAGGCAAACACCGGGGAGCTGTTTTTT.

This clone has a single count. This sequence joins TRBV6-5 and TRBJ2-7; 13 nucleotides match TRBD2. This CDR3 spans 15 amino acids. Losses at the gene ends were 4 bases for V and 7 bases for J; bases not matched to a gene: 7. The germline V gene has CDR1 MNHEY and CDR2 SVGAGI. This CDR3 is CASSSPGLAGVEQYF. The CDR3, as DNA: TGTGCCAGCAGTTCACCAGGACTAGCGGGAGTTGAGCAGTACTTC.

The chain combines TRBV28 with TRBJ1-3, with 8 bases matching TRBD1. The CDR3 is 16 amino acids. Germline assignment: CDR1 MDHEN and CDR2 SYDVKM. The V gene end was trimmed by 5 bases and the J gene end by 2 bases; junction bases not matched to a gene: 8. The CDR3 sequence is CASSPYQTGAGNTIYF. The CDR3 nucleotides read TGTGCCAGCAGTCCCTATCAGACAGGGGCTGGAAACACCATATATTTT.

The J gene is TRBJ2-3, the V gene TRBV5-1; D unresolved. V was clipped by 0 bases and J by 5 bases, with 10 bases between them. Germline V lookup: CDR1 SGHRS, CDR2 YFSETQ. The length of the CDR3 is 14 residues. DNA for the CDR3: TGCGCCAGCAGCTTGGAATCTTTTATAGATACGCAGTATTTT. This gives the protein CASSLESFIDTQYF.

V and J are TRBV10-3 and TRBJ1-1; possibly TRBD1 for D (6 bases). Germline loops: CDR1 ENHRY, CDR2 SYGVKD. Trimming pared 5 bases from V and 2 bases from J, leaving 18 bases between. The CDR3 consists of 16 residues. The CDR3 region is CAISTDRKRTNTEAFF. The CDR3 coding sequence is TGTGCCATCAGTACCGACAGGAAACGAACTAACACTGAAGCTTTCTTT.